This T cell receptor (beta chain) was retrieved from a study of T cell changes during pregnancy in multiple sclerosis. The method was immunoSEQ multiplex PCR; TCRdb's version includes in-frame clones alone and lacks a portion of them. The data show fewer than 35,000 clones, with 85% to 95% seen just once and 0.43% held by the top ten. The TCR originated in a female donor with multiple sclerosis, enrolled in a pregnancy study. The sequences come from CD4+ T cells from peripheral blood mononuclear cells, collected after pregnancy.

The CDR3 DNA follows: TGTGCCAGCAGCCCAGGCGGACAAATAAGTTCACCCCTCCACTTT. The encoded protein is CASSPGGQISSPLHF. This chain links TRBV9 with TRBJ1-6; weak D call: TRBD1 (5 bases). V lost 4 bases and J lost 9, with 17 bases in between. The CDR3 totals 15 residues. The germline gives CDR1 SGDLS, CDR2 YYNGEE.